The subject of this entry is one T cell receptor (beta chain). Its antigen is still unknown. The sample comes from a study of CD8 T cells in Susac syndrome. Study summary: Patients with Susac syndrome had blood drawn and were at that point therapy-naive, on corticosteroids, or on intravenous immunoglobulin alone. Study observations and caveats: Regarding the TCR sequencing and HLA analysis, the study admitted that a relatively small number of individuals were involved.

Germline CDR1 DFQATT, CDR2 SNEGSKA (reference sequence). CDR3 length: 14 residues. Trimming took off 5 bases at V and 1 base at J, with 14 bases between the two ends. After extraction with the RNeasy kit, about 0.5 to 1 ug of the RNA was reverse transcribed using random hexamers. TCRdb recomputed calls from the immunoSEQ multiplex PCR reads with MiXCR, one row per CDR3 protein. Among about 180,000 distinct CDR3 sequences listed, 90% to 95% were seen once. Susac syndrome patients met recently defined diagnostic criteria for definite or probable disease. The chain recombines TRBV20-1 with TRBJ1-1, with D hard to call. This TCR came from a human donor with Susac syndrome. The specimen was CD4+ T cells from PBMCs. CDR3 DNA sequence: TGCAGTGCTCACCGCCAGGATTGGAACACTGAAGCTTTCTTT. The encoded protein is CSAHRQDWNTEAFF.